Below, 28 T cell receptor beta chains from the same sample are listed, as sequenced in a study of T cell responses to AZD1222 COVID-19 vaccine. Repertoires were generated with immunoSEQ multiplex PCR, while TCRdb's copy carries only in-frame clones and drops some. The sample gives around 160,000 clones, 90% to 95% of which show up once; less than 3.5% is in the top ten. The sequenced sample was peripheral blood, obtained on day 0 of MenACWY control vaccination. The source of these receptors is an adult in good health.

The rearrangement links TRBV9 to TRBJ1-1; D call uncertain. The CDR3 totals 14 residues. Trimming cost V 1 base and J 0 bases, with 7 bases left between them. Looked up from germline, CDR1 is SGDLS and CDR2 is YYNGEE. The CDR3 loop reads CASSVLGMNTEAFF. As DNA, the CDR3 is TGTGCCAGCAGCGTACTGGGCATGAACACTGAAGCTTTCTTT.

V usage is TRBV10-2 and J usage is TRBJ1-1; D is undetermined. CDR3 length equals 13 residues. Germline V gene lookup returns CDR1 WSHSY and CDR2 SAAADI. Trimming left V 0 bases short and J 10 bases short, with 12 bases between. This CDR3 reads CASSESRAGGAFF. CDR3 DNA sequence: TGCGCCAGCAGTGAGTCGAGAGCCGGAGGAGCTTTCTTT.

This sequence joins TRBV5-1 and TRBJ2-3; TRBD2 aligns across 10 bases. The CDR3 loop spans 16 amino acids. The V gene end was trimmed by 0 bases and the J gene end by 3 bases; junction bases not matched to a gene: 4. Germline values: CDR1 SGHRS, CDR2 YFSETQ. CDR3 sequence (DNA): TGCGCCAGCAGCTTGGAGATAGCGGGGGGAACAGATACGCAGTATTTT. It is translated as CASSLEIAGGTDTQYF.

For the CDR3, the DNA is TGTGCCAGCAGTTTACGGCCTAGTGGAGAAGCTTTCTTT. This sequence encodes CASSLRPSGEAFF. The rearrangement joins TRBV28 to TRBJ1-1; the D is unclear. CDR3 length: 13 residues. Germline CDR1 reads MDHEN; CDR2 reads SYDVKM. The germline V and J ends were trimmed by 2 bases and 8 bases, with 12 bases remaining between them.

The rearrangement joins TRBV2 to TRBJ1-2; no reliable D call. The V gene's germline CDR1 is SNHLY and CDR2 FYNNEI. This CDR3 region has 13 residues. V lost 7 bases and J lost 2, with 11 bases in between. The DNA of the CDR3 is TGTGCCAGCACCGGAGATAGGAACTATGGCTACACCTTC. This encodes CASTGDRNYGYTF.

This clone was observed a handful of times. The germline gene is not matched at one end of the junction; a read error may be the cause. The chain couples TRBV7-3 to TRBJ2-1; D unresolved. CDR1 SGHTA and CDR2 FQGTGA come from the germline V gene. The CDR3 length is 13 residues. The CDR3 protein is CASSPDFDKEQFF. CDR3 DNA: TGTGCCAGCAGTCCAGACTTCGACAAGGAGCAGTTCTTC.

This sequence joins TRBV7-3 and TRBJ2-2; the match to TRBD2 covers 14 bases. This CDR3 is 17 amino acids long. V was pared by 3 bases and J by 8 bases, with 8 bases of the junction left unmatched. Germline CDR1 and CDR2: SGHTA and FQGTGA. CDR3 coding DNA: TGTGCCAGCAGCTTTAGACCCGGGACTAGCGGGAGTGGGGAGCTGTTTTTT. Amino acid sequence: CASSFRPGTSGSGELFF. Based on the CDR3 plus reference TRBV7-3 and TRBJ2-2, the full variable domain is GAGVSQTPSNKVTEKGKYVELRCDPISGHTALYWYRQSLGQGPEFLIYFQGTGAADDSGLPNDRFFAVRPEGSVSTLKIQRTERGDSAVYLCASSFRPGTSGSGELFFGEGSRLTVL.

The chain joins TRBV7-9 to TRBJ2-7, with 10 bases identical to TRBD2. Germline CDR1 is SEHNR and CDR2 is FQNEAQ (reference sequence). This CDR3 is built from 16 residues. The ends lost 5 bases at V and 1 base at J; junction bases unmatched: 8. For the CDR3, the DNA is TGTGCCAGCAGCCGAATTTCTAGCGGGAGTTCCTACGAGCAGTACTTC. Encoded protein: CASSRISSGSSYEQYF.

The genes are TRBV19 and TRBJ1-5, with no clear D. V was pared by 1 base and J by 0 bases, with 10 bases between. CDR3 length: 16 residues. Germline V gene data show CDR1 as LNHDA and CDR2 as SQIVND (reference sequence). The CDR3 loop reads CASSIVDFYSNQPQHF. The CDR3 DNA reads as TGTGCCAGTAGTATAGTGGACTTTTATAGCAATCAGCCCCAGCATTTT.

The CDR3 here is CASSQSSEQFF. CDR3 nucleotides: TGTGCCAGCAGCCAAAGTAGTGAGCAGTTCTTC. The chain links TRBV3-1 (or the pseudogene TRBV3-2) to TRBJ2-1; D is undetermined. CDR3 length: 11 residues. The germline V and J ends were trimmed by 2 bases and 9 bases, with 5 bases remaining between them. The V gene's germline CDR1 is LGHDT and CDR2 YNNKEL (reference sequence).

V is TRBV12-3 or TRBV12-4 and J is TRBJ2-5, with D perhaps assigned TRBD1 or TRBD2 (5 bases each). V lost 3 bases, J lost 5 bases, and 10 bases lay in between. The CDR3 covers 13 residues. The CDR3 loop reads CASSFGAPETQYF. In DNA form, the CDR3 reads TGTGCCAGCAGTTTCGGGGCGCCCGAGACCCAGTACTTC.

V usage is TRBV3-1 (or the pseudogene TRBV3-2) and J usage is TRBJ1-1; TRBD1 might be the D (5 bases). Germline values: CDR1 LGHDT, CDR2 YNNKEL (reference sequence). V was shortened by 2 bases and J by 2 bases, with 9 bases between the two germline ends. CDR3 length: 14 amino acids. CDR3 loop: CASSQPGPNTEAFF. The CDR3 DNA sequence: TGTGCCAGCAGCCAACCGGGACCTAACACTGAAGCTTTCTTT.

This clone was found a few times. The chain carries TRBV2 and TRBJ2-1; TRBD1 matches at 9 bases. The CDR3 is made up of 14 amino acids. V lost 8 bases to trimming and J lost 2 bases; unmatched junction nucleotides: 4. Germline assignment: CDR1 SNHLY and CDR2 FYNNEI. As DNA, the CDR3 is TGTGCCAGCGGGGGACAGGGCCCCTACAATGAGCAGTTCTTC. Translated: CASGGQGPYNEQFF.

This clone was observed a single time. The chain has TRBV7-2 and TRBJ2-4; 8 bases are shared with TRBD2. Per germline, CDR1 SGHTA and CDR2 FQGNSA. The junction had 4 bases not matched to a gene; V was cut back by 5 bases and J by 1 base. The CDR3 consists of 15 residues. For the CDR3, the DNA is TGTGCCAGCAGCCCGGGGGGGGTGGCCAAAAACATTCAGTACTTC. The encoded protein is CASSPGGVAKNIQYF.

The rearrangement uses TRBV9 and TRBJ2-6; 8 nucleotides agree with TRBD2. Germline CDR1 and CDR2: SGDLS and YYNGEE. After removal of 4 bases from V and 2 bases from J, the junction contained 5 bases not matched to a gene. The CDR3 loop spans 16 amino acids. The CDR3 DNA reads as TGTGCCAGCAGCCTCGGGGGGGAACCTGGGGCCAACGTCCTGACTTTC. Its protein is CASSLGGEPGANVLTF.

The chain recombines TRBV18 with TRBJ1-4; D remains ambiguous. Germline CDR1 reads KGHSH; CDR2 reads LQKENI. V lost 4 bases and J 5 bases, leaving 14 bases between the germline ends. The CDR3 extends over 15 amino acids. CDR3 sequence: CASSLPGELNEKLFF. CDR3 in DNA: TGTGCCAGCTCACTACCAGGAGAACTAAATGAAAAACTGTTTTTT.

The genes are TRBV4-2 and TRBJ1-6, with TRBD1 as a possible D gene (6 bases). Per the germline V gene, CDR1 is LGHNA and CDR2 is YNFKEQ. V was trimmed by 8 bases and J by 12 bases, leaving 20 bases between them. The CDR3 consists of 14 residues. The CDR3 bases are TGTGCCAGCTGCACAAGCCTTGGGGGCTTACCCCTCCACTTT. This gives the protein CASCTSLGGLPLHF.

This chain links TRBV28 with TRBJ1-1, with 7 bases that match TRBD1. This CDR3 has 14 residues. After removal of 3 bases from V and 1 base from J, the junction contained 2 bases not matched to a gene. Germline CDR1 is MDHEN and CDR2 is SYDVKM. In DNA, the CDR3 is TGTGCCAGCAGTTTTCGGACAGGGAACACTGAAGCTTTCTTT. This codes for CASSFRTGNTEAFF.

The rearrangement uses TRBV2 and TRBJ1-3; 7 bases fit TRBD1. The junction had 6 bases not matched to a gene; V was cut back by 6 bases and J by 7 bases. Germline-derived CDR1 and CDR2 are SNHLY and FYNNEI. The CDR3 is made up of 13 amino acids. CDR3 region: CASRATGRNTIYF. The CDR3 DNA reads TGTGCCAGCAGGGCGACAGGGCGGAACACCATATATTTT.

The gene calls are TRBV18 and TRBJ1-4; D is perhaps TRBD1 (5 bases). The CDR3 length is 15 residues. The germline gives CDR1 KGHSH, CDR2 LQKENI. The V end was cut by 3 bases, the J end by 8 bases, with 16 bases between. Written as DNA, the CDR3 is TGTGCCAGCTCACCGGGGAGGGGCGGAGGAGAAAAACTGTTTTTT. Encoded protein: CASSPGRGGGEKLFF.

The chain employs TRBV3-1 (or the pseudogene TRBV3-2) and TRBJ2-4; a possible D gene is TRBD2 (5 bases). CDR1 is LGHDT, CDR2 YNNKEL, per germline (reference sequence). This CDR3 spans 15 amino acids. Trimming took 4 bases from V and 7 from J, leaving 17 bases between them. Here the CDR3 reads CASSRRSPSGNIQYF. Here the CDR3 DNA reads TGTGCCAGCAGCCGTAGGTCCCCCTCGGGGAACATTCAGTACTTC.

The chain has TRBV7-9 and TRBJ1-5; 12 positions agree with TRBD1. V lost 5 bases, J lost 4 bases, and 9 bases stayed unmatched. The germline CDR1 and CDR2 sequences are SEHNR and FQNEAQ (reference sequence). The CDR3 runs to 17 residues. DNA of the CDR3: TGTGCCAGCAGCGAGGGACAGGGGGCTTCTCGGAATCAGCCCCAGCATTTT. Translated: CASSEGQGASRNQPQHF.

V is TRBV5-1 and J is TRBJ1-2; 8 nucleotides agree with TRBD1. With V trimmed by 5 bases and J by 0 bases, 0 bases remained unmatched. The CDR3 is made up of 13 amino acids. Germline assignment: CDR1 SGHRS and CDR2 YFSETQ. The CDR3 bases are TGCGCCAGCAGGACAGGGGCTAACTATGGCTACACCTTC. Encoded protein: CASRTGANYGYTF.

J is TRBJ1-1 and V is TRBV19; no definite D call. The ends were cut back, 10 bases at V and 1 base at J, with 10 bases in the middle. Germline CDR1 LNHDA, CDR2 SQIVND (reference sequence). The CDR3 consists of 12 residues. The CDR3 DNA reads TGTGCCACAAGGAGACAGAACACTGAAGCTTTCTTT. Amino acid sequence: CATRRQNTEAFF. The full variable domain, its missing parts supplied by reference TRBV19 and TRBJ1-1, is DGGITQSPKYLFRKEGQNVTLSCEQNLNHDAMYWYRQDPGQGLRLIYYSQIVNDFQKGDIAEGYSVSREKKESFPLTVTSAQKNPTAFYLCATRRQNTEAFFGQGTRLTVV.

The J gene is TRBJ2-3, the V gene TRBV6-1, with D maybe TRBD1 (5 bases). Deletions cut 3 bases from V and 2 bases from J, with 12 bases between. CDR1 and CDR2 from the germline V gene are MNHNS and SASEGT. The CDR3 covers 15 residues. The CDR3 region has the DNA TGTGCCAGCAGTGACCGACAGCCAGTCACAGATACGCAGTATTTT. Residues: CASSDRQPVTDTQYF.

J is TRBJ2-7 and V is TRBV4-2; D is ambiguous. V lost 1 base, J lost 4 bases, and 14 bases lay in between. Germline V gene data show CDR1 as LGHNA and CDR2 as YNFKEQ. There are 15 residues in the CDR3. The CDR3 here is CASSQAVSYQYEQYF. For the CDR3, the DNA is TGTGCCAGCAGCCAAGCTGTCTCCTATCAATACGAGCAGTACTTC.

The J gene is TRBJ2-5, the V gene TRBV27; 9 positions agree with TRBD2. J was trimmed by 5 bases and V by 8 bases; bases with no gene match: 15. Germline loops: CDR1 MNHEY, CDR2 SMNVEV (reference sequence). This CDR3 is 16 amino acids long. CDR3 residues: CASLPRGGSLTETQYF. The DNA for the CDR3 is TGTGCCAGCCTCCCGCGGGGGGGCAGTCTTACGGAGACCCAGTACTTC.

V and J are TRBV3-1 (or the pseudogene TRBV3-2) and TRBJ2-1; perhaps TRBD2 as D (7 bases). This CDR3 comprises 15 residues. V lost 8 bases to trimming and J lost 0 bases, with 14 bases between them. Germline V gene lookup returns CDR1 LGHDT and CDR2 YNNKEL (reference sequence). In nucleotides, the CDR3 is TGTGCCAGCCAGCGCGGGGGCGGCTCCTACAATGAGCAGTTCTTC. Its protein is CASQRGGGSYNEQFF.